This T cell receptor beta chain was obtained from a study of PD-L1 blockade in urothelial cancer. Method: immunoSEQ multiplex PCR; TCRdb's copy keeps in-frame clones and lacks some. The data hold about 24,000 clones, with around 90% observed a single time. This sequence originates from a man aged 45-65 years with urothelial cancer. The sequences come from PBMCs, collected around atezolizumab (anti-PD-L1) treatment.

The CDR3 region has the DNA TGTGCCAGCAGCACCGGGACAGGGGATCACAATGAGCAGTTCTTC. As protein: CASSTGTGDHNEQFF. The V call is TRBV6-4, the J call TRBJ2-1, with 10 bases that match TRBD1. This CDR3 contains 15 residues. Trimming removed 6 bases from V and 5 bases from J; junction bases left unmatched: 7. CDR1 is MRHNA and CDR2 is SNTAGT in the germline V gene.